The clone carrying this T cell receptor beta chain was found a few times. The antigen is undetermined. One end of the junction does not line up with germline, which may come from a read error. The data stem from a study of T cells in Graves' hyperthyroidism and ophthalmopathy. General study points: Within blood appeared most thyroid clonotypes that had expanded above 0.001.

The CDR3 regions of TCR beta were amplified from RNA transcripts. First-round RT-PCR with HTBI primers amplified the TCR CDR3 region. TCRdb independently ran MiXCR on the multiplex PCR reads; one entry per CDR3 protein. The sample shows roughly 640,000 distinct CDR3 sequences, about a sixth of them seen only once. Pregnant or lactating patients were excluded, as were those with uncontrolled infection or other autoimmune disease. The sample taken for sequencing was blood. The source is a woman between 35 and 50 years old with Graves' ophthalmopathy.

CDR3 nucleotide sequence: TGTGCTAGCAGCTTAGACCTGTCCGCCGGGGAGCTGTTTTTT. As protein: CASSLDLSAGELFF. V and J are TRBV7-7 and TRBJ2-2; no clear D. This CDR3 contains 14 residues. Germline-derived CDR1 and CDR2 are SSHAT and FNYEAQ (reference sequence).